The 8 T cell receptor beta chains in this list originate from one sample, sequenced in a study of CD8+ T cells in alopecia areata. Extraction and reverse transcription of RNA yielded cDNA as the sequencing template. Sequencing used immunoSEQ multiplex PCR; TCRdb keeps in-frame clones, though not all of them. The sample holds 120,000 to 150,000 clones, about two thirds seen once. Sequencing was carried out using CD8+ T cells sorted from blood. The receptors shown here come from a human donor in good health.

The gene calls are TRBV9 and TRBJ1-2; D unresolved. This CDR3 contains 12 residues. CDR1 is SGDLS and CDR2 is YYNGEE in the germline V gene. V lost 3 bases and J 7 bases, leaving 10 bases between the germline ends. For the CDR3, the DNA is TGTGCCAGCAGCGCCGGGGTCTCTGGCTACACCTTC. As protein: CASSAGVSGYTF.

This clone was detected once. This chain joins TRBV9 and TRBJ2-7; TRBD2 matches at 11 bases. Trimming at V came to 4 bases and at J to 1 base, leaving 7 bases not matched to a gene. CDR1 SGDLS and CDR2 YYNGEE come from the germline V gene. This CDR3 spans 16 amino acids. DNA for the CDR3: TGTGCCAGCAGCCGTGGACTAGCGGGTGTATCCTACGAGCAGTACTTC. This translates into CASSRGLAGVSYEQYF. Looking up the rest from reference TRBV9 and TRBJ2-7 gives the full variable domain: DSGVTQTPKHLITATGQRVTLRCSPRSGDLSVYWYQQSLDQGLQFLIQYYNGEERAKGNILERFSAQQFPDLHSELNLSSLELGDSALYFCASSRGLAGVSYEQYFGPGTRLTVT.

The chain joins TRBV2 to TRBJ2-3; no reliable D call. Germline V CDR1 and CDR2: SNHLY, FYNNEI. V was shortened by 4 bases and J by 10 bases, with 6 bases between the two germline ends. The CDR3 runs 10 residues. Here the CDR3 reads CASSVPPQYF. DNA for the CDR3: TGTGCCAGCAGTGTCCCCCCGCAGTATTTT.

This clone was seen only once. This chain connects TRBV7-2 to TRBJ2-1, with D perhaps given as TRBD1 or TRBD2 (5 bases each). Germline lookup yields CDR1 SGHTA and CDR2 FQGNSA. V lost 6 bases and J 0 bases, leaving 12 bases between the germline ends. The CDR3 is 15 amino acids. The CDR3 DNA reads as TGTGCCAGCAGTTCGGACGGGGCCTCCTACAATGAGCAGTTCTTC. It specifies CASSSDGASYNEQFF.

The V gene is TRBV5-1, the J gene TRBJ2-7; 7 bases map to TRBD1. This CDR3 comprises 14 residues. From germline, CDR1 is SGHRS and CDR2 YFSETQ. The trim removed 2 bases at V and 5 bases at J, leaving 7 bases unmatched. The CDR3 DNA reads TGCGCCAGCAGCTTATCGACAGGGAGAAACGAGCAGTACTTC. Its protein is CASSLSTGRNEQYF.

The rearrangement links TRBV5-1 to TRBJ1-1; D remains ambiguous. Germline CDR1 is SGHRS and CDR2 is YFSETQ. Trimming removed 4 bases from V and 5 bases from J, with 12 bases in between. The CDR3 is 13 residues long. DNA of the CDR3: TGCGCCAGCAGCCAAGTTTGGGAAACTGAAGCTTTCTTT. Its translation is CASSQVWETEAFF.

The J gene is TRBJ1-5, the V gene TRBV25-1; no clear D gene. CDR1 MGHDK and CDR2 SYGVNS come from the germline V gene. V shed 1 base and J shed 9 bases, with 10 bases lying between them. This CDR3 has 13 amino acids. The CDR3: CASSESGLRPQHF. For the CDR3, the DNA is TGTGCCAGCAGTGAATCGGGGTTGAGGCCCCAGCATTTT.

The chain couples TRBV27 to TRBJ2-2; D gene ambiguous. The CDR3 totals 13 residues. V lost 2 bases, J lost 6 bases, and 7 bases lay in between. CDR1 is MNHEY, CDR2 SMNVEV, per germline (reference sequence). CDR3: CASSLQLSGELFF. The DNA for the CDR3 is TGTGCCAGCAGTTTACAGCTTTCCGGGGAGCTGTTTTTT.